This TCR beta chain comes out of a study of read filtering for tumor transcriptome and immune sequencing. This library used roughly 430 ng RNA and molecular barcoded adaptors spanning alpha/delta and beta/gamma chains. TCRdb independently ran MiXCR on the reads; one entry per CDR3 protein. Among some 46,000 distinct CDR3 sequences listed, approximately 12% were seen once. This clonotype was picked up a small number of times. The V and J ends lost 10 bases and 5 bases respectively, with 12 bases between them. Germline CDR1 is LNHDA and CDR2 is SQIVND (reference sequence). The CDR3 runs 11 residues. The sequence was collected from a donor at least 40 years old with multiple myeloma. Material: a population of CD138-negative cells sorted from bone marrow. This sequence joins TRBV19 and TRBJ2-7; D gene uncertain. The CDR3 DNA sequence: TGTGCCACCAGAAGAGAGGACGAGCAGTACTTC. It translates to CATRREDEQYF. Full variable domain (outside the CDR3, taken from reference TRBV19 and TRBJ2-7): DGGITQSPKYLFRKEGQNVTLSCEQNLNHDAMYWYRQDPGQGLRLIYYSQIVNDFQKGDIAEGYSVSREKKESFPLTVTSAQKNPTAFYLCATRREDEQYFGPGTRLTVT.